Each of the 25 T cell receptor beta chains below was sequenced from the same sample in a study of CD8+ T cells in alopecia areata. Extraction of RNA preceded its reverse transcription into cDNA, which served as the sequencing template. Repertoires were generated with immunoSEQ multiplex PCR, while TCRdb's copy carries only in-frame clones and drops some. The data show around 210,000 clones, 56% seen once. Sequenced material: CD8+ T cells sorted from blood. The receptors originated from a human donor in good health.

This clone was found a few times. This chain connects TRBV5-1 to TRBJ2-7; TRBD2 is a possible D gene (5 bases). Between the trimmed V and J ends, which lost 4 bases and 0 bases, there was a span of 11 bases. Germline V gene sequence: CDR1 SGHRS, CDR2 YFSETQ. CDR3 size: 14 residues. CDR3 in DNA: TGCGCCAGCAGCACGGGGAGCGGCTCCTACGAGCAGTACTTC. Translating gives CASSTGSGSYEQYF.

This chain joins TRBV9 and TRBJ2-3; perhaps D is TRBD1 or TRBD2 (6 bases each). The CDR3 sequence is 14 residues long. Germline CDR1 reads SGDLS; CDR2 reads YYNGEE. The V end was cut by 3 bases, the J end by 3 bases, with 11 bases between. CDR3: CASSGGALTDTQYF. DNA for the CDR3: TGTGCCAGCAGCGGGGGGGCCCTAACAGATACGCAGTATTTT. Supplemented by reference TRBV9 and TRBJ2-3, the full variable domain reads DSGVTQTPKHLITATGQRVTLRCSPRSGDLSVYWYQQSLDQGLQFLIQYYNGEERAKGNILERFSAQQFPDLHSELNLSSLELGDSALYFCASSGGALTDTQYFGPGTRLTVL.

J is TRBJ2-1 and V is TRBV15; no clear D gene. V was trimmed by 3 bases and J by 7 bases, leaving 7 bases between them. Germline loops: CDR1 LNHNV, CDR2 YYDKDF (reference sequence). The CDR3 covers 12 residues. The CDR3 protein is CATSSSRNEQFF. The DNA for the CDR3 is TGTGCCACCAGCAGTAGCAGGAATGAGCAGTTCTTC.

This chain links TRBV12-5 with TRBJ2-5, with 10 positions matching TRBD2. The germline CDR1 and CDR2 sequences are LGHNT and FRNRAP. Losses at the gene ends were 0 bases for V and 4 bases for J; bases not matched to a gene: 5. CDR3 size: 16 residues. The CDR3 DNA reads TGTGCTAGTGGTTTGGTAGTAACTAGCGGGGTAGAGACCCAGTACTTC. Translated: CASGLVVTSGVETQYF.

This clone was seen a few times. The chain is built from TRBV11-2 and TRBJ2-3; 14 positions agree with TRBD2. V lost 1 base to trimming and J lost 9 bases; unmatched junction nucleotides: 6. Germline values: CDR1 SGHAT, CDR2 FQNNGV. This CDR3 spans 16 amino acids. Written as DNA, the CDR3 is TGTGCCAGCAGCTTAGGACTAGCGGGGGGGCCGAAAACGCAGTATTTT. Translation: CASSLGLAGGPKTQYF.

CDR3 residues: CAWSVTVGGPQETQYF. CDR3 coding DNA: TGTGCCTGGAGTGTAACGGTGGGGGGACCCCAGGAGACCCAGTACTTC. The rearrangement uses TRBV30 and TRBJ2-5, with a tentative D call TRBD2 (6 bases). Trimming cost V 0 bases and J 5 bases, with 19 bases left between them. The V gene's germline CDR1 is GTSNPN and CDR2 SVGIG (reference sequence). CDR3 length equals 16 residues.

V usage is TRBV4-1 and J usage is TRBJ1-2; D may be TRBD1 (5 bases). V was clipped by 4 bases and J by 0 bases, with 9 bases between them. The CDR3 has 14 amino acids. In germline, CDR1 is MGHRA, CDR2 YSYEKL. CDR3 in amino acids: CASSPRQTNYGYTF. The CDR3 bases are TGCGCCAGCAGCCCTAGACAGACTAACTATGGCTACACCTTC.

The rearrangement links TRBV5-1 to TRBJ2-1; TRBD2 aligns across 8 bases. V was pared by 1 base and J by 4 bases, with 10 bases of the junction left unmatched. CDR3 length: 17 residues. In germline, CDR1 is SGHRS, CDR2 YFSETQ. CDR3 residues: CASSLTISGERYNEQFF. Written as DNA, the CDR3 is TGCGCCAGCAGCTTGACCATTAGCGGGGAACGGTACAATGAGCAGTTCTTC. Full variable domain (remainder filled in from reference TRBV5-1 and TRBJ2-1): KAGVTQTPRYLIKTRGQQVTLSCSPISGHRSVSWYQQTPGQGLQFLFEYFSETQRNKGNFPGRFSGRQFSNSRSEMNVSTLELGDSALYLCASSLTISGERYNEQFFGPGTRLTVL.

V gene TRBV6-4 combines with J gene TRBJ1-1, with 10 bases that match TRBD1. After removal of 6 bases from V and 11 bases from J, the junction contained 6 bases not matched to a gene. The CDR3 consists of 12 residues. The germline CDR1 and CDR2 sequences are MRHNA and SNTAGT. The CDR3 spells CASRAGTGVAFF. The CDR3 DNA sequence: TGTGCCAGCAGAGCCGGGACAGGGGTCGCTTTCTTT.

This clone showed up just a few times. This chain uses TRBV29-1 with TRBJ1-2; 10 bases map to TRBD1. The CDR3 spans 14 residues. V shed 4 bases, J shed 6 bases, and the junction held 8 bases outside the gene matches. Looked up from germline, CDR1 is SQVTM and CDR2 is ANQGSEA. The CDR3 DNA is TGCAGCGTTGTAGGGACAGGGGTTAATCATGGCTACACCTTC. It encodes CSVVGTGVNHGYTF.

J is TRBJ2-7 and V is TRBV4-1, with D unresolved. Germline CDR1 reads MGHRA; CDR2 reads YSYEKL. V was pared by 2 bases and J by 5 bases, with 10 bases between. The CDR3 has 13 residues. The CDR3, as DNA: TGCGCCAGCAGCCAAAACGCCCCGCACGAGCAGTACTTC. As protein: CASSQNAPHEQYF.

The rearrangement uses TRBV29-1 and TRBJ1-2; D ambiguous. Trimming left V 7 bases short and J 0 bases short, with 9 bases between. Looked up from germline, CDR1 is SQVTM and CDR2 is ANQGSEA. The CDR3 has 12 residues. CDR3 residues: CSASAPNYGYTF. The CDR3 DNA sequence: TGCAGCGCTTCGGCCCCTAACTATGGCTACACCTTC.

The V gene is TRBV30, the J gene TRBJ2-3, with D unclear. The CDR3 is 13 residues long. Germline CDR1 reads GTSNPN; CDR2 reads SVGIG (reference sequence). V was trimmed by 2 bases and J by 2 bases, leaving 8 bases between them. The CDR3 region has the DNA TGTGCCTGGAGTCTTCTGTCCACAGATACGCAGTATTTT. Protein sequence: CAWSLLSTDTQYF.

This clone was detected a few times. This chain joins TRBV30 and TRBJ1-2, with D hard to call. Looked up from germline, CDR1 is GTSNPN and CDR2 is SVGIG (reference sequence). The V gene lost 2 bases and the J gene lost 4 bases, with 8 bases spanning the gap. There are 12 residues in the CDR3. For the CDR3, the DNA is TGTGCCTGGAGTTCCGAGGGCTATGGCTACACCTTC. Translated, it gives CAWSSEGYGYTF.

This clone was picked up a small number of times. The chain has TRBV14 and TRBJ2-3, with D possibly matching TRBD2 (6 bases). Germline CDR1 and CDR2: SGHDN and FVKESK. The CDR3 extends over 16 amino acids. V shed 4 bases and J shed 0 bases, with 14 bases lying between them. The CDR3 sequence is CASSRVAGMSTDTQYF. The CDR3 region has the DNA TGTGCCAGCAGCCGCGTCGCGGGGATGAGCACAGATACGCAGTATTTT. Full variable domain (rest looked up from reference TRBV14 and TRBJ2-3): EAGVTQFPSHSVIEKGQTVTLRCDPISGHDNLYWYRRVMGKEIKFLLHFVKESKQDESGMPNNRFLAERTGGTYSTLKVQPAELEDSGVYFCASSRVAGMSTDTQYFGPGTRLTVL.

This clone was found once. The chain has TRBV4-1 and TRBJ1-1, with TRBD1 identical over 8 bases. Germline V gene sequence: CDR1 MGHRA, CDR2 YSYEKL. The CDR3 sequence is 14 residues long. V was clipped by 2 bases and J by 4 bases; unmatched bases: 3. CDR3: CASSQPTGATEAFF. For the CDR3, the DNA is TGCGCCAGCAGCCAACCGACAGGGGCCACTGAAGCTTTCTTT.

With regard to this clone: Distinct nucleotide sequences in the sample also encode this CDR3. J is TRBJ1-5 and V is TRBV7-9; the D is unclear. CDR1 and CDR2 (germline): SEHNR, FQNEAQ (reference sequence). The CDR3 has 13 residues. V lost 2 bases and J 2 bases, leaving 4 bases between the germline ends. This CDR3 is CASSLSGNQPQHF. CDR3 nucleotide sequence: TGTGCCAGCAGCTTATCAGGCAATCAGCCCCAGCATTTT.

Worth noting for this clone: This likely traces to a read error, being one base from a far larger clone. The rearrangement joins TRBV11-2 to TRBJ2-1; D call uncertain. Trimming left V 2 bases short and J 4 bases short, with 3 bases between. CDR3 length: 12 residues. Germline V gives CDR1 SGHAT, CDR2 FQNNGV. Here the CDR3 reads CASSLQYNEQFF. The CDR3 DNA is TGTGCCAGCAGCTTACAGTACAATGAGCAGTTCTTC.

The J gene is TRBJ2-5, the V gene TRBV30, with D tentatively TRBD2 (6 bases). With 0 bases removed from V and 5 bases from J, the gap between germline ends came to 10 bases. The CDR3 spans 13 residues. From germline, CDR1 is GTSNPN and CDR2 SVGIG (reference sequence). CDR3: CAWSVGGAETQYF. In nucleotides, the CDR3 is TGTGCCTGGAGTGTAGGAGGGGCGGAGACCCAGTACTTC.

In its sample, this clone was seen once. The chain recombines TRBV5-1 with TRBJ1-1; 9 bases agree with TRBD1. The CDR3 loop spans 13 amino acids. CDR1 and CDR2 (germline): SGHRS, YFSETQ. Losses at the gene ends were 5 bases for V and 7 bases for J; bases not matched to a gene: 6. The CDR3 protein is CASRSGTGNEAFF. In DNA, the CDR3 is TGCGCCAGCAGGTCCGGGACAGGGAATGAAGCTTTCTTT.

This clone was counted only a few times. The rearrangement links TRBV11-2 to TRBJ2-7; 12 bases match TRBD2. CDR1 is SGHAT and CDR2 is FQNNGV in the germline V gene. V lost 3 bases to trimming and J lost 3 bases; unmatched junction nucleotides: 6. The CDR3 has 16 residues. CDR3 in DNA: TGTGCCAGCAGCTTTTCTAGCGGGGGGGTATACTACGAGCAGTACTTC. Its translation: CASSFSSGGVYYEQYF. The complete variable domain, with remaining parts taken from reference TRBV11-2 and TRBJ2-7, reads EAGVAQSPRYKIIEKRQSVAFWCNPISGHATLYWYQQILGQGPKLLIQFQNNGVVDDSQLPKDRFSAERLKGVDSTLKIQPAKLEDSAVYLCASSFSSGGVYYEQYFGPGTRLTVT.

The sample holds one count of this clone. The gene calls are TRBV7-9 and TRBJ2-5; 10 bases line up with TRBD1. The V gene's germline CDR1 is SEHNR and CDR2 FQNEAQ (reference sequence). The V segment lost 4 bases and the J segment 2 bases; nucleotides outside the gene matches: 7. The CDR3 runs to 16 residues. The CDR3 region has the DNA TGTGCCAGCAGCTCCAACCGGGACAGGGGTCAAGAGACCCAGTACTTC. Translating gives CASSSNRDRGQETQYF.

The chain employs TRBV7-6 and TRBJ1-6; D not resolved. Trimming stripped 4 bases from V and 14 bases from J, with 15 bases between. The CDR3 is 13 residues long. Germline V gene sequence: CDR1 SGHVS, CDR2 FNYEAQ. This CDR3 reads CASSSGFSEALHF. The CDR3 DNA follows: TGTGCCAGCAGCTCCGGTTTCTCGGAGGCCCTCCACTTT.

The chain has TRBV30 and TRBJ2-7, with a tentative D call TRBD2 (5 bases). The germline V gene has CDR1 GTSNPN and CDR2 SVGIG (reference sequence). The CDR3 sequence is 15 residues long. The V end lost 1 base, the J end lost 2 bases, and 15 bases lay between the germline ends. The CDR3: CAWSAAGAVTYEQYF. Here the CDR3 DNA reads TGTGCCTGGAGTGCCGCGGGCGCAGTCACCTACGAGCAGTACTTC.

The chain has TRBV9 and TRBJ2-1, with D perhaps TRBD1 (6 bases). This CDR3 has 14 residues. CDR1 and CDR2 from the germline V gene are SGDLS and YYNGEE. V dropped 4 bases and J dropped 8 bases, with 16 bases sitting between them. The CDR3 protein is CASSSGIGGDEQFF. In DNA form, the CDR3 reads TGTGCCAGCAGCTCCGGGATTGGGGGCGATGAGCAGTTCTTC.